This T cell receptor (beta chain) was documented in a study of Graves' ophthalmopathy and Graves' hyperthyroidism. On this clonotype itself: It may be a read error: a sequence one base away is much more abundant.

Amplification of the TCR beta CDR3 regions used RNA transcripts (as template). The library came from an HTBI-primed first-round RT-PCR and a second-round multiplex PCR. TCRdb re-analysed the multiplex PCR reads in MiXCR, keeping a single row per CDR3 protein. The profile covers around 1.1 million distinct CDR3 sequences, with about two fifths appearing a single time and 11% taken by the ten largest. Patients in the hyperthyroidism group, adults aged 18 to 65, were newly diagnosed, under 2 months' duration. Diagnosis was based on clinical symptoms, serum thyroxine, TRAb, thyroid ultrasound and orbital computed tomography. This sequence originates from an adult man with Graves' hyperthyroidism. The material sequenced was peripheral blood or thyroid tissue (not recorded which).

CDR3 residues: CSASGVMNTEAFF. The DNA of the CDR3 is TGCAGTGCTAGCGGGGTCATGAACACTGAAGCTTTCTTT. This rearrangement joins TRBV20-1 to TRBJ1-1, with D unclear. V shed 3 bases and J shed 0 bases, with 8 bases lying between them. The CDR3 covers 13 residues. CDR1 is DFQATT and CDR2 is SNEGSKA in the germline V gene (reference sequence).